What follows is one T cell receptor beta chain and its context. Its target is not known. On cycle 4 day 1 and cycle 7 day 1, as well as at baseline, blood was sampled. TCRdb's copy holds only in-frame clones and misses some; the assay was immunoSEQ multiplex PCR. The repertoire holds 60,000 to 65,000 clones, with 84% as singletons. The data were obtained in a study of OX40 agonist ivuxolimab in advanced cancers. Study overall: The drug used for patients, ivuxolimab, was an agonistic anti-OX40 (CD134) antibody. Study results and limitations: Specificity for antigen went undetermined in the expanded peripheral T cells. At doses 0.1 to 3.0 mg/kg, CD4+ and CD8+ clones expanded.

V lost 6 bases and J lost 2, with 8 bases in between. Germline loops: CDR1 MNHNY, CDR2 SVGAGI (reference sequence). This CDR3 comprises 13 residues. Sequences were derived from CD4+ or CD8+ T cells sorted from blood, sampled in a trial of the OX40 agonist ivuxolimab. J is TRBJ1-5 and V is TRBV6-6; weak D call: TRBD1 (5 bases). The source of this sequence is an adult with an advanced solid tumor such as melanoma, head and neck, liver or kidney cancer. CDR3 protein: CASSRVGNQPQHF. As DNA, the CDR3 is TGTGCCAGCAGCAGGGTTGGCAATCAGCCCCAGCATTTT.